Presented here are 30 T cell receptor beta chains from one specimen sequenced in a study of Tregs in tolerant kidney transplant recipients. Only in-frame clones appear in the TCRdb table, and some are missing; sequencing was by immunoSEQ multiplex PCR. The repertoire holds 60,000 to 75,000 clones, with approximately 85% as singletons. Here the sequenced sample was Tregs from blood, taken before the transplant. Source of these receptors: a human donor who received a combined kidney and bone marrow transplant.

The chain links TRBV21-1 to TRBJ1-5. TRBV21-1 is a recognized pseudogene. This CDR3 spans 17 amino acids. The CDR3 nucleotides are TGTGCCAGCAGCAAATCTCGCAGAGAAAATAGCAATCAGCCCCGGCATTTT. It translates to CASSKSRRENSNQPRHF.

The chain recombines TRBV7-7 with TRBJ2-3; D may be TRBD2 (5 bases). Germline V lookup: CDR1 SSHAT, CDR2 FNYEAQ (reference sequence). V lost 5 bases and J lost 6, with 15 bases in between. The length of the CDR3 is 14 residues. This CDR3 is CASSEAPGGDTQYF. Here the CDR3 DNA reads TGTGCCAGCAGCGAAGCCCCCGGCGGGGATACGCAGTATTTT.

This chain links TRBV5-1 with TRBJ2-1; D is uncertain. The length of the CDR3 is 12 residues. Trimming shortened V by 4 bases and J by 2 bases, and 4 bases separated the two germline ends. Germline values: CDR1 SGHRS, CDR2 YFSETQ. In DNA form, the CDR3 reads TGCGCCAGCAGCGCCGCCTACAATGAGCAGTTCTTC. Translation gives CASSAAYNEQFF. The whole variable domain, remainder taken from reference TRBV5-1 and TRBJ2-1, is KAGVTQTPRYLIKTRGQQVTLSCSPISGHRSVSWYQQTPGQGLQFLFEYFSETQRNKGNFPGRFSGRQFSNSRSEMNVSTLELGDSALYLCASSAAYNEQFFGPGTRLTVL.

The rearrangement joins TRBV11-2 to TRBJ1-4; 8 bases are shared with TRBD1. Germline V gene sequence: CDR1 SGHAT, CDR2 FQNNGV. The CDR3 extends over 15 amino acids. The trim removed 0 bases at V and 7 bases at J, leaving 4 bases unmatched. In DNA form, the CDR3 reads TGTGCCAGCAGCTTAGACAGGGGGCGAGGTGAAAAACTGTTTTTT. Protein sequence: CASSLDRGRGEKLFF. Full variable domain (outside the CDR3, taken from reference TRBV11-2 and TRBJ1-4): EAGVAQSPRYKIIEKRQSVAFWCNPISGHATLYWYQQILGQGPKLLIQFQNNGVVDDSQLPKDRFSAERLKGVDSTLKIQPAKLEDSAVYLCASSLDRGRGEKLFFGSGTQLSVL.

The CDR3 region is CASSLVWNSGPYNEQFF. The CDR3 DNA reads as TGTGCCAGCAGTTTAGTTTGGAATAGCGGGCCGTACAATGAGCAGTTCTTC. The rearrangement uses TRBV27 and TRBJ2-1, with 7 bases that match TRBD2. V trimming: 2 bases; J trimming: 4 bases; junction bases outside the gene matches: 11. In germline, CDR1 is MNHEY, CDR2 SMNVEV (reference sequence). This CDR3 is 17 amino acids long.

The CDR3 DNA sequence: TGTGCCATCAGTGAGTCGTCGTGGGGAAACATTCAGTACTTC. Translation: CAISESSWGNIQYF. The chain combines TRBV10-3 with TRBJ2-4, with D unresolved. Germline V gene data show CDR1 as ENHRY and CDR2 as SYGVKD. Trimming shortened V by 0 bases and J by 6 bases, and 9 bases separated the two germline ends. The CDR3 extends over 14 amino acids.

This clone occurred once. The chain recombines TRBV25-1 with TRBJ1-1; D perhaps matches TRBD1 (6 bases). This CDR3 is 15 amino acids long. The germline V and J ends were trimmed by 2 bases and 0 bases, with 10 bases remaining between them. CDR1 and CDR2 from the germline V gene are MGHDK and SYGVNS. In DNA form, the CDR3 reads TGTGCCAGCAGTGAAGGGGGCAGGATGAACACTGAAGCTTTCTTT. Translation: CASSEGGRMNTEAFF. The full variable domain, in which reference TRBV25-1 and TRBJ1-1 provide the parts outside the CDR3, is EADIYQTPRYLVIGTGKKITLECSQTMGHDKMYWYQQDPGMELHLIHYSYGVNSTEKGDLSSESTVSRIRTEHFPLTLESARPSHTSQYLCASSEGGRMNTEAFFGQGTRLTVV.

This chain connects TRBV25-1 to TRBJ2-1; TRBD2 agrees at 8 bases. CDR3 length equals 17 residues. V shed 1 base, J shed 5 bases, and the junction held 10 bases outside the gene matches. Germline lookup yields CDR1 MGHDK and CDR2 SYGVNS. The CDR3 DNA follows: TGTGCCAGCAGTGAATTCGGGGGGGGCCGCTTCAACAATGAGCAGTTCTTC. This encodes CASSEFGGGRFNNEQFF.

The V gene is TRBV7-9, the J gene TRBJ1-6; a possible D gene is TRBD1 (6 bases). CDR1 is SEHNR and CDR2 is FQNEAQ in the germline V gene (reference sequence). Between the trimmed V and J ends, which lost 4 bases and 10 bases, there was a span of 11 bases. The CDR3 covers 13 residues. The CDR3 DNA sequence: TGTGCCAGCAGCTCCAGGGGTGGGTCACCCCTCCACTTT. Protein product: CASSSRGGSPLHF.

The chain couples TRBV19 to TRBJ1-5, with D maybe TRBD1 (5 bases). The V gene lost 3 bases and the J gene lost 4 bases, with 16 bases spanning the gap. This CDR3 has 16 amino acids. CDR1 LNHDA and CDR2 SQIVND come from the germline V gene (reference sequence). The CDR3 nucleotides read TGTGCCAGTAGTATTTCCGTCAGGGTATGGAATCAGCCCCAGCATTTT. Amino acids: CASSISVRVWNQPQHF.

This chain links TRBV10-3 with TRBJ1-1; TRBD1 is a possible D gene (5 bases). CDR3 length: 15 residues. Germline V gene data show CDR1 as ENHRY and CDR2 as SYGVKD. V was clipped by 3 bases and J by 0 bases, with 11 bases between them. The CDR3 DNA sequence: TGTGCCATCAGTGACCCCAACAGGCTGAACACTGAAGCTTTCTTT. Protein sequence: CAISDPNRLNTEAFF.

This chain uses TRBV6-6 with TRBJ1-3, with D perhaps matching TRBD1 (5 bases). Germline loops: CDR1 MNHNY, CDR2 SVGAGI (reference sequence). Trimming removed 6 bases at V and 4 bases at J, with 16 bases between. The CDR3 spans 15 residues. The CDR3 loop reads CASRRGLSGGNTIYF. Written as DNA, the CDR3 is TGTGCCAGCAGGAGGGGCCTCTCGGGAGGAAACACCATATATTTT.

V usage is TRBV7-2 and J usage is TRBJ2-1; tentatively, D is TRBD1 (6 bases). CDR1 is SGHTA, CDR2 FQGNSA, per germline. Trimming left V 5 bases short and J 7 bases short, with 15 bases between. The CDR3 has 14 residues. The CDR3 reads CASSQTGLGNEQFF. The CDR3 bases are TGTGCCAGCAGCCAAACAGGGTTGGGAAATGAGCAGTTCTTC.

The CDR3 DNA is TGTGCCAGCAGCTTAGGGGACAGCCGGAATTCACCCCTCCACTTT. Translating gives CASSLGDSRNSPLHF. The J gene is TRBJ1-6, the V gene TRBV11-3, with 7 bases that match TRBD1. The CDR3 extends over 15 amino acids. Germline V CDR1 and CDR2: SGHNT, YENEEA. V dropped 1 base and J dropped 7; count of bases not matched to a gene: 4.

V is TRBV25-1 and J is TRBJ2-7; 10 positions agree with TRBD1. CDR1 is MGHDK, CDR2 SYGVNS, per germline. With V trimmed by 6 bases and J by 0 bases, 5 bases remained unmatched. The CDR3 contains 15 residues. The CDR3 DNA is TGTGCCAGCAGGGGACAGGGGCCTTTCTCCTACGAGCAGTACTTC. It specifies CASRGQGPFSYEQYF.

This clone was detected a few times. This sequence joins TRBV9 and TRBJ1-3; no clear D. Per germline, CDR1 SGDLS and CDR2 YYNGEE. Trimming stripped 0 bases from V and 0 bases from J, with 7 bases between. This CDR3 is built from 15 residues. The CDR3 spells CASSVGTVSGNTIYF. CDR3 coding DNA: TGTGCCAGCAGCGTAGGAACGGTCTCTGGAAACACCATATATTTT.

The chain joins TRBV5-1 to TRBJ1-4, with a possible D match to TRBD1 (6 bases). This CDR3 spans 16 amino acids. CDR1 and CDR2 from the germline V gene are SGHRS and YFSETQ. Trimming took 3 bases from V and 7 from J, leaving 19 bases between them. As DNA, the CDR3 is TGCGCCAGCAGCTCTTCGGACAGCCGAGTAGCTGAAAAACTGTTTTTT. As protein: CASSSSDSRVAEKLFF.

The chain links TRBV5-1 to TRBJ2-3, with 15 bases matching TRBD2. The length of the CDR3 is 19 residues. CDR1 is SGHRS, CDR2 YFSETQ, per germline. With 3 bases clipped from V and 1 base from J, the junction kept 9 bases outside the gene matches. CDR3 bases: TGCGCCAGCAGCTGGGGACTAGCGGGAGGAGGAGGAGGCACAGATACGCAGTATTTT. Encoded protein: CASSWGLAGGGGGTDTQYF.

CDR3 residues: CASSFGDQETQYF. For the CDR3, the DNA is TGTGCCAGCAGTTTTGGGGACCAAGAGACCCAGTACTTC. V and J are TRBV28 and TRBJ2-5; the D is unclear. The CDR3 has 13 residues. The V end was cut by 3 bases, the J end by 0 bases, with 5 bases between. Per germline, CDR1 MDHEN and CDR2 SYDVKM.

The chain is built from TRBV5-1 and TRBJ2-7, with 8 bases matching TRBD1. Germline CDR1 and CDR2: SGHRS and YFSETQ. The CDR3 contains 14 residues. V lost 0 bases to trimming and J lost 2 bases; unmatched junction nucleotides: 1. CDR3 residues: CASSLGQGPYEQYF. DNA for the CDR3: TGCGCCAGCAGCTTGGGACAGGGGCCCTACGAGCAGTACTTC.

The chain employs TRBV6-5 and TRBJ2-3; 8 bases line up with TRBD1. The V gene end was trimmed by 2 bases and the J gene end by 6 bases; junction bases not matched to a gene: 7. The CDR3 has 15 residues. Germline CDR1 MNHEY, CDR2 SVGAGI. For the CDR3, the DNA is TGTGCCAGCAGTTACGGTTTCAGGGGGCAGGATACGCAGTATTTT. The encoded protein is CASSYGFRGQDTQYF.

The V call is TRBV7-2, the J call TRBJ2-4, with 9 positions matching TRBD1. The CDR3 has 14 amino acids. Unmatched junction bases numbered 7, after V lost 5 bases and J lost 8 bases. CDR1 is SGHTA and CDR2 is FQGNSA in the germline V gene. CDR3 bases: TGTGCCAGCAGCCTGGGGACAGGGAGGGACATTCAGTACTTC. Translated, it gives CASSLGTGRDIQYF.

The chain combines TRBV28 with TRBJ1-1; D remains ambiguous. This CDR3 has 14 amino acids. CDR1 and CDR2 (germline): MDHEN, SYDVKM. Trimming left V 1 base short and J 6 bases short, with 12 bases between. The CDR3 reads CASSLLGPSSEAFF. The CDR3 bases are TGTGCCAGCAGTTTATTGGGTCCCAGCTCTGAAGCTTTCTTT.

V usage is TRBV5-1 and J usage is TRBJ2-5; weak D call: TRBD1 (6 bases). Germline CDR1 is SGHRS and CDR2 is YFSETQ. CDR3 size: 17 residues. Trimming left V 0 bases short and J 5 bases short, with 20 bases between. The CDR3: CASSLGPTTGRSETQYF. The CDR3 region has the DNA TGCGCCAGCAGCTTGGGACCAACTACAGGGCGTTCGGAGACCCAGTACTTC.

The V call is TRBV5-4, the J call TRBJ2-3; the match to TRBD1 covers 7 bases. Germline V gives CDR1 SGHNT, CDR2 YYREEE (reference sequence). The CDR3 has 13 residues. J was trimmed by 4 bases and V by 3 bases; bases with no gene match: 2. The CDR3 loop is CASSSGQADTQYF. In DNA, the CDR3 is TGTGCCAGCAGCTCTGGACAGGCAGATACGCAGTATTTT. The whole variable domain, remainder taken from reference TRBV5-4 and TRBJ2-3, is ETGVTQSPTHLIKTRGQQVTLRCSSQSGHNTVSWYQQALGQGPQFIFQYYREEENGRGNFPPRFSGLQFPNYSSELNVNALELDDSALYLCASSSGQADTQYFGPGTRLTVL.

The CDR3 loop is CASSDPQGNNSPLHF. The DNA for the CDR3 is TGTGCCAGCAGTGACCCTCAGGGGAATAATTCACCCCTCCACTTT. The J gene is TRBJ1-6, the V gene TRBV6-1; D might be TRBD1 (6 bases). The CDR3 totals 15 residues. Trimming removed 3 bases at V and 5 bases at J, with 11 bases between. Germline CDR1 reads MNHNS; CDR2 reads SASEGT.

CDR3 bases: TGTGCCAGCAGCCATGGTAGAGCCAGGGGGAACGCCTACGAGCAGTACTTC. Amino acid sequence: CASSHGRARGNAYEQYF. This chain connects TRBV28 to TRBJ2-7; 7 positions match TRBD1. CDR3 length: 17 residues. The germline gives CDR1 MDHEN, CDR2 SYDVKM. V lost 6 bases and J lost 2; bases outside the gene matches: 16.

The chain has TRBV5-1 and TRBJ1-1; 8 nucleotides align to TRBD1. The junction had 11 bases not matched to a gene; V was cut back by 4 bases and J by 6 bases. The CDR3 contains 15 residues. The V gene's germline CDR1 is SGHRS and CDR2 YFSETQ. CDR3: CASSPRQGAGAEAFF. The CDR3, as DNA: TGCGCCAGCAGCCCCCGCCAGGGGGCGGGCGCTGAAGCTTTCTTT.

The chain has TRBV5-1 and TRBJ2-2; TRBD1 matches at 9 bases. The CDR3 runs to 17 residues. Germline CDR1 SGHRS, CDR2 YFSETQ. The J segment lost 5 bases and the V segment lost 6 bases, leaving 14 bases of the junction unmatched. Written as DNA, the CDR3 is TGCGCCAGCACTCAGGGGGACAGGGTAAAAGAGACCGGGGAGCTGTTTTTT. It yields the protein CASTQGDRVKETGELFF.

The rearrangement links TRBV6-5 to TRBJ1-2; D unclear. The germline V gene encodes CDR1 MNHEY and CDR2 SVGAGI. With 5 bases removed from V and 7 bases from J, the gap between germline ends came to 14 bases. The CDR3 loop spans 13 amino acids. This CDR3 is CASSEWASPGYTF. CDR3 DNA: TGTGCCAGCAGTGAATGGGCCTCCCCTGGCTACACCTTC.